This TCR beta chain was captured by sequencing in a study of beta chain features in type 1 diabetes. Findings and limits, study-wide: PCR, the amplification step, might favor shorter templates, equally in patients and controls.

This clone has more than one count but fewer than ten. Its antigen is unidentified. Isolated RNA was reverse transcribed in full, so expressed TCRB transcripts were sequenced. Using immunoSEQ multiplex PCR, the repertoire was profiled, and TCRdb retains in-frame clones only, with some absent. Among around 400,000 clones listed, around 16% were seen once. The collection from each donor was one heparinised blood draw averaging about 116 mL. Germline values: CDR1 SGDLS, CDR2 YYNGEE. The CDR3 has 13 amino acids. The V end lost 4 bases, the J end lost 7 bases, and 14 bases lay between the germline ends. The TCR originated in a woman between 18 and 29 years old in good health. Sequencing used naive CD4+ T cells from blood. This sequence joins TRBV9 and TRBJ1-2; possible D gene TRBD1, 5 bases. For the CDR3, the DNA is TGTGCCAGCAGCTTACCCTTAGGGGTTGGCTACACCTTC. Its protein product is CASSLPLGVGYTF.